This T cell receptor beta chain was retrieved from a study of cytomegalovirus exposure and HLA in healthy donors. Data came from immunoSEQ multiplex PCR; TCRdb stores just in-frame clones and leaves some out. This sample has approximately 97,000 clones, with under 95% found just once. Germline lookup yields CDR1 MNHEY and CDR2 SVGAGI. Trimming pared 8 bases from V and 3 bases from J, leaving 13 bases between. This CDR3 is 13 amino acids long. Sequenced: PBMCs. This TCR derives from a woman aged 25 to 39 in good health and CMV-seropositive. The chain is built from TRBV6-5 and TRBJ2-5; tentative D call: TRBD2 (5 bases). The CDR3 loop is CASRIHGEETQYF. The CDR3 bases are TGTGCCAGCCGGATACACGGGGAAGAGACCCAGTACTTC.